Each of the 26 T cell receptor beta chains below was sequenced from the same sample in a study of CD8 T cells in ankylosing spondylitis. TCRdb redid the calling of the 5' RACE reads with MiXCR, one entry per CDR3 protein. This sample yields a few hundred thousand distinct CDR3 sequences, of which over 15% are seen a single time; roughly a third belongs to the top ten. Sequences were obtained from blood, either unsorted or a sorted T cell fraction (not recorded which). These TCRs come from a male donor with ankylosing spondylitis or in good health (not recorded which).

This clonotype was counted only a few times. This rearrangement joins TRBV5-1 to TRBJ2-7, with 8 bases aligning to TRBD1. This CDR3 has 15 amino acids. Germline V CDR1 and CDR2: SGHRS, YFSETQ. With 0 bases clipped from V and 2 bases from J, the junction kept 4 bases outside the gene matches. The CDR3 spells CASSLVPGGTYEQYF. The DNA for the CDR3 is TGCGCCAGCAGCTTGGTCCCAGGGGGCACCTACGAGCAGTACTTC.

This chain connects TRBV3-1 to TRBJ2-7; 9 bases agree with TRBD1. The CDR3 extends over 17 amino acids. V trimming: 0 bases; J trimming: 5 bases; junction bases outside the gene matches: 11. Germline loops: CDR1 LGHDT, CDR2 YNNKEL (reference sequence). The CDR3 bases are TGTGCCAGCAGCCAAGAAACGGATCGGACAGGGGACGACGAGCAGTACTTC. Its translation: CASSQETDRTGDDEQYF.

The rearrangement links TRBV4-3 to TRBJ2-2; 8 nucleotides match TRBD1. The trim removed 0 bases at V and 3 bases at J, leaving 6 bases unmatched. Germline V CDR1 and CDR2: LGHNA, YSLEER. The CDR3 covers 17 residues. CDR3 sequence reads: CASSQEDRVRDTGELFF. The CDR3 DNA reads TGCGCCAGCAGCCAAGAGGACAGGGTCAGGGACACCGGGGAGCTGTTTTTT.

J is TRBJ2-6 and V is TRBV11-1; possible D gene TRBD2, 5 bases. The CDR3 contains 18 residues. Germline V gene data show CDR1 as SGHAT and CDR2 as FQDESV (reference sequence). V gave up 5 bases and J gave up 0 bases, with 17 bases separating them. The chain's CDR3 is CASSPPPGFHSGANVLTF. In DNA form, the CDR3 reads TGTGCCAGCAGCCCCCCCCCGGGGTTCCACTCTGGGGCCAACGTCCTGACTTTC.

The chain employs TRBV7-3 and TRBJ2-3; tentatively, D is TRBD1 or TRBD2 (6 bases each). V dropped 5 bases and J dropped 1 base, with 16 bases sitting between them. There are 16 residues in the CDR3. Germline V gene data show CDR1 as SGHTA and CDR2 as FQGTGA. The CDR3 nucleotides are TGTGCCAGCAGCCCAACGGGGGCTAGCCGCACAGATACGCAGTATTTT. This codes for CASSPTGASRTDTQYF.

Written as DNA, the CDR3 is TGTGCCAGCAGCTTTGTAGGGACCTCTGGGGCCAACGTCCTGACTTTC. Translation: CASSFVGTSGANVLTF. The genes are TRBV5-6 and TRBJ2-6; D is perhaps TRBD1 or TRBD2 (5 bases each). This CDR3 region has 16 residues. The germline gives CDR1 SGHDT, CDR2 YYEEEE. The ends were cut back, 2 bases at V and 0 bases at J, with 9 bases in the middle.

This chain links TRBV4-1 with TRBJ2-2; TRBD1 might be the D (5 bases). The germline V gene has CDR1 MGHRA and CDR2 YSYEKL. CDR3 length equals 17 residues. Between the trimmed V and J ends, which lost 0 bases and 5 bases, there was a span of 16 bases. The chain's CDR3 is CASSQDRRAGLTGELFF. The CDR3 DNA is TGCGCCAGCAGCCAAGATCGCAGGGCAGGGTTGACCGGGGAGCTGTTTTTT.

The chain carries TRBV12-3 or TRBV12-4 and TRBJ2-3, with TRBD2 matching 12 bases. Trimming took 10 bases from V and 5 from J; bases not matched to a gene: 13. This CDR3 is built from 16 residues. The CDR3 nucleotides read TGTGCCATCTCTGGGCTAGCGGGAGGGCCGGGAGATACGCAGTATTTT. Translation: CAISGLAGGPGDTQYF.

This clonotype was seen only a few times. This chain joins TRBV7-6 and TRBJ2-7, with 9 bases lining up with TRBD1. The junction had 14 bases not matched to a gene; V was cut back by 5 bases and J by 3 bases. The CDR3 has 17 residues. Germline V CDR1 and CDR2: SGHVS, FNYEAQ. Written as DNA, the CDR3 is TGTGCCAGCAGCCTAGAGGTCGTCGGGACAGGGCTCTACGAGCAGTACTTC. It codes for CASSLEVVGTGLYEQYF.

The chain combines TRBV5-1 with TRBJ2-6; D uncertain. Per the germline V gene, CDR1 is SGHRS and CDR2 is YFSETQ. The CDR3 is 16 amino acids. Trimming cost V 3 bases and J 0 bases, with 10 bases left between them. This chain's CDR3 is CASSWGRVSGANVLTF. In nucleotides, the CDR3 is TGCGCCAGCAGCTGGGGTCGTGTCTCTGGGGCCAACGTCCTGACTTTC.

The V call is TRBV12-3 or TRBV12-4, the J call TRBJ2-1; D unclear. CDR3 length equals 12 residues. The V and J ends lost 5 bases and 9 bases respectively, with 11 bases between them. CDR3 region: CASSPPGFEQFF. CDR3 DNA sequence: TGTGCCAGCAGTCCCCCGGGTTTTGAGCAGTTCTTC.

CDR3 DNA sequence: TGTGCCAGCAGCCGGGCCTCGCGTTACACCTTC. This sequence encodes CASSRASRYTF. The genes are TRBV5-6 and TRBJ1-2; D is uncertain. V was cut by 4 bases and J by 11 bases, with 12 bases left in between. The CDR3 length is 11 residues. CDR1 is SGHDT and CDR2 is YYEEEE in the germline V gene.

V usage is TRBV11-2 and J usage is TRBJ2-7; D is ambiguous. The ends were cut back, 0 bases at V and 3 bases at J, with 9 bases in the middle. The CDR3 totals 14 residues. Germline V gene lookup returns CDR1 SGHAT and CDR2 FQNNGV. CDR3 sequence: CASSLDDVNYEQYF. The CDR3 bases are TGTGCCAGCAGCTTAGATGACGTCAACTACGAGCAGTACTTC.

The chain has TRBV29-1 and TRBJ2-7; TRBD1 aligns across 7 bases. Germline V lookup: CDR1 SQVTM, CDR2 ANQGSEA. The CDR3 runs to 12 residues. V lost 1 base to trimming and J lost 4 bases; unmatched junction nucleotides: 1. The CDR3 is CSVEGQGYEQYF. CDR3 sequence (DNA): TGCAGCGTTGAAGGACAGGGTTACGAGCAGTACTTC.

This clonotype was counted many times. The chain links TRBV6-5 to TRBJ2-1; D remains ambiguous. The CDR3 sequence is 16 residues long. Germline assignment: CDR1 MNHEY and CDR2 SVGAGI. Trimming removed 0 bases at V and 6 bases at J, with 15 bases between. The CDR3 sequence is CASSYSTRQESNEQFF. The CDR3 coding sequence is TGTGCCAGCAGTTACTCAACTCGTCAGGAGAGCAATGAGCAGTTCTTC.

Ten or more counts support this clonotype. The chain is built from TRBV6-1 and TRBJ2-6, with no clear D. CDR1 is MNHNS and CDR2 is SASEGT in the germline V gene. V was shortened by 3 bases and J by 4 bases, with 10 bases between the two germline ends. This CDR3 has 15 amino acids. The CDR3 bases are TGTGCCAGCAGTGATGATAGGTACGGGGCCAACGTCCTGACTTTC. This codes for CASSDDRYGANVLTF.

This clonotype was recorded at least ten times. The chain uses TRBV7-2 and TRBJ1-4; D perhaps matches TRBD1 (6 bases). In germline, CDR1 is SGHTA, CDR2 FQGNSA. The CDR3 contains 14 residues. V gave up 8 bases and J gave up 7 bases, with 17 bases separating them. CDR3 region: CASYGGQSGEKLFF. Written as DNA, the CDR3 is TGTGCCAGCTATGGGGGCCAGTCTGGTGAAAAACTGTTTTTT.

There are a few counts of this clonotype. The chain uses TRBV5-1 and TRBJ2-7; 8 bases align to TRBD1. The CDR3 runs to 16 residues. V lost 0 bases, J lost 5 bases, and 10 bases stayed unmatched. CDR1 is SGHRS and CDR2 is YFSETQ in the germline V gene. CDR3 residues: CASSLALTGEGDEQYF. The CDR3, as DNA: TGCGCCAGCAGCTTGGCCCTGACAGGGGAAGGCGACGAGCAGTACTTC. The whole variable domain, filled in from reference TRBV5-1 and TRBJ2-7, reads KAGVTQTPRYLIKTRGQQVTLSCSPISGHRSVSWYQQTPGQGLQFLFEYFSETQRNKGNFPGRFSGRQFSNSRSEMNVSTLELGDSALYLCASSLALTGEGDEQYFGPGTRLTVT.

The V call is TRBV29-1, the J call TRBJ2-5; 9 bases are a match to TRBD2. Unmatched junction bases numbered 8, after V lost 4 bases and J lost 2 bases. CDR3 length: 15 amino acids. Germline CDR1 is SQVTM and CDR2 is ANQGSEA. In nucleotides, the CDR3 is TGCAGCGTTGGGGCCCGTGGACTAGCGCAAGAGACCCAGTACTTC. As protein: CSVGARGLAQETQYF.

This clonotype has more than one count but fewer than ten. The rearrangement joins TRBV12-5 to TRBJ2-7; 11 nucleotides match TRBD1. This CDR3 has 13 amino acids. Germline V gene sequence: CDR1 LGHNT, CDR2 FRNRAP. The ends lost 6 bases at V and 4 bases at J; junction bases unmatched: 2. The CDR3: CASGRDRGYEQYF. The DNA of the CDR3 is TGTGCTAGTGGCCGGGACAGGGGGTACGAGCAGTACTTC.

CDR3 sequence reads: CASSLTGGMDEQYF. DNA of the CDR3: TGTGCCAGCAGCTTGACAGGGGGTATGGACGAGCAGTACTTC. This chain joins TRBV7-3 and TRBJ2-7; the match to TRBD1 covers 9 bases. This CDR3 is built from 14 residues. V gave up 3 bases and J gave up 5 bases; unmatched junction bases: 5. The germline V gene has CDR1 SGHTA and CDR2 FQGTGA.

This chain uses TRBV11-2 with TRBJ1-4; the D is unclear. Trimming cost V 1 base and J 7 bases, with 13 bases left between them. CDR3 length: 15 amino acids. Germline V lookup: CDR1 SGHAT, CDR2 FQNNGV. The CDR3 DNA reads TGTGCCAGCAGCTTAGCTGGGGAGGCGAGTGAAAAACTGTTTTTT. Translating gives CASSLAGEASEKLFF. Filled out from reference TRBV11-2 and TRBJ1-4, the complete variable domain reads EAGVAQSPRYKIIEKRQSVAFWCNPISGHATLYWYQQILGQGPKLLIQFQNNGVVDDSQLPKDRFSAERLKGVDSTLKIQPAKLEDSAVYLCASSLAGEASEKLFFGSGTQLSVL.

V usage is TRBV13 and J usage is TRBJ2-3, with TRBD2 as a possible D gene (6 bases). Germline CDR1 PRHDT, CDR2 FYEKMQ (reference sequence). The CDR3 has 14 residues. Deletions cut 3 bases from V and 6 bases from J, with 13 bases between. The CDR3 bases are TGTGCCAGCAGCTTGCGGGGTTTGGGGGATACGCAGTATTTT. This encodes CASSLRGLGDTQYF.

This clonotype was counted only a few times. The rearrangement uses TRBV7-2 and TRBJ1-1; D ambiguous. The V and J ends lost 3 bases and 1 base respectively, with 12 bases between them. The CDR3 is 15 amino acids. In germline, CDR1 is SGHTA, CDR2 FQGNSA. CDR3 DNA sequence: TGTGCCAGCAGCTTGACGCGACATCCGAACACTGAAGCTTTCTTT. Translation: CASSLTRHPNTEAFF.

The chain uses TRBV6-1 and TRBJ2-1; 8 nucleotides line up with TRBD2. Germline CDR1 is MNHNS and CDR2 is SASEGT. This CDR3 contains 13 residues. J gave up 8 bases and V 5 bases, and 5 bases lay outside the gene matches. CDR3 coding DNA: TGTGCCAGCAGTCCCGGGAGGGGGGATGAGCAGTTCTTC. Protein product: CASSPGRGDEQFF.

The chain recombines TRBV5-1 with TRBJ2-7, with TRBD2 as a possible D gene (6 bases). Trimming removed 0 bases at V and 2 bases at J, with 12 bases between. Germline CDR1 is SGHRS and CDR2 is YFSETQ. The CDR3 sequence is 15 residues long. The DNA for the CDR3 is TGCGCCAGCAGCTTGGCGGTAGCGGTAACCTACGAGCAGTACTTC. It specifies CASSLAVAVTYEQYF.